The present entry profiles one T cell receptor (beta chain) with its context. The sample originates from a study of CD8+ T cells in alopecia areata. RNA extraction and reverse transcription yielded cDNA as sequencing template. The repertoire was sequenced with immunoSEQ multiplex PCR; TCRdb's copy has only in-frame clones and lacks some. Counted here are 150,000 or so clones, roughly nine tenths occurring once; the ten biggest clones make up less than 15%. The CDR3 runs to 16 residues. The ends were cut back, 7 bases at V and 5 bases at J, with 21 bases in the middle. The germline CDR1 and CDR2 sequences are LNHDA and SQIVND (reference sequence). Treatment specified: oral pan-JAK inhibitor, 5-10 mg twice daily.

The V call is TRBV19, the J call TRBJ1-5; D is perhaps TRBD1 (6 bases). The sequence came from a human donor with alopecia areata. This specimen consisted of CD8+ T cells sorted from blood, obtained at week 4, from a patient treated with tofacitinib. Here the CDR3 DNA reads TGTGCCAGTACGAAGAAATGGACAGAACGGGATCAGCCCCAGCATTTT. Amino acid sequence: CASTKKWTERDQPQHF.